The rows below give T cell receptor beta chains drawn from one sample of a study of Graves' ophthalmopathy and Graves' hyperthyroidism. Using its own MiXCR run on the multiplex PCR reads, TCRdb lists one record per CDR3 protein. The data hold around 1.1 million distinct CDR3 sequences, with about two fifths observed a single time. Sequenced: peripheral blood or thyroid tissue (not recorded which). The source is an adult man with Graves' hyperthyroidism. The CDR3 runs from the conserved cysteine through the conserved F or W. Fields, in order: J gene, clone size, V gene, D gene, CDR3 protein, CDR3 DNA. A D gene is named only where the DNA matches it firmly. Clone size is given for some rows only: seen once, a few or many times, or a class if the clone is expanded.

j_gene: TRBJ2-2; abundance: .; v_gene: TRBV4-1; d_gene: .; CDR3aa: CASSPIWSGELFF; CDR3nt: TGCGCCAGCAGCCCCATTTGGAGCGGGGAGCTGTTTTTT
j_gene: TRBJ1-1; abundance: .; v_gene: TRBV20-1; d_gene: .; CDR3aa: CSARRGGPRLSEAFF; CDR3nt: TGCAGTGCTAGACGGGGGGGACCTCGTCTTTCTGAAGCTTTCTTT
j_gene: TRBJ1-6; abundance: .; v_gene: TRBV9; d_gene: .; CDR3aa: CASSVEGGSNSPLHF; CDR3nt: TGTGCCAGCAGCGTAGAGGGGGGCTCTAATTCACCCCTCCACTTT
j_gene: TRBJ2-2; abundance: many; v_gene: TRBV20-1; d_gene: TRBD1; CDR3aa: CSARRGRTGELFF; CDR3nt: TGCAGTGCTAGGAGGGGGCGGACCGGGGAGCTGTTTTTT
j_gene: TRBJ1-2; abundance: .; v_gene: TRBV7-9; d_gene: TRBD1; CDR3aa: CASSLDPVTGGYTF; CDR3nt: TGTGCCAGCAGCTTGGATCCAGTGACAGGGGGCTACACCTTC
j_gene: TRBJ2-7; abundance: many; v_gene: TRBV7-6; d_gene: TRBD2; CDR3aa: CASSLVAGGDEQYF; CDR3nt: TGTGCCAGCAGCTTAGTAGCGGGAGGGGACGAGCAGTACTTC
j_gene: TRBJ2-2; abundance: many; v_gene: TRBV10-2; d_gene: .; CDR3aa: CASIGPHTGELFF; CDR3nt: TGCGCCAGCATTGGACCACACACCGGGGAGCTGTTTTTT
j_gene: TRBJ2-7; abundance: many; v_gene: TRBV28; d_gene: .; CDR3aa: CASIRDYEQYF; CDR3nt: TGTGCCAGCATTCGAGACTACGAGCAGTACTTC
j_gene: TRBJ2-6; abundance: many; v_gene: TRBV19; d_gene: TRBD1; CDR3aa: CASGQGGSGANVLTF; CDR3nt: TGTGCCAGCGGACAGGGGGGCTCTGGGGCCAACGTCCTGACTTTC
j_gene: TRBJ1-2; abundance: many; v_gene: TRBV29-1; d_gene: .; CDR3aa: CSVGGASRQGYTF; CDR3nt: TGCAGCGTTGGCGGGGCGTCCCGCCAAGGCTACACCTTC
j_gene: TRBJ1-2; abundance: .; v_gene: TRBV7-2; d_gene: TRBD1; CDR3aa: CASSPLDRGLTYGYTF; CDR3nt: TGTGCCAGCAGCCCCCTGGACAGGGGCCTAACCTATGGCTACACCTTC
j_gene: TRBJ1-1; abundance: many; v_gene: TRBV12-3/TRBV12-4; d_gene: .; CDR3aa: CASRGLGVGTEAFF; CDR3nt: TGTGCCAGCAGGGGACTAGGAGTAGGAACTGAAGCTTTCTTT
j_gene: TRBJ2-7; abundance: .; v_gene: TRBV7-9; d_gene: .; CDR3aa: CASSLRARHYEQYF; CDR3nt: TGTGCCAGCAGCTTACGGGCCAGACATTACGAGCAGTACTTC
j_gene: TRBJ1-2; abundance: .; v_gene: TRBV29-1; d_gene: .; CDR3aa: CSVDVSGGNYGYTF; CDR3nt: TGCAGCGTTGATGTTTCCGGGGGGAACTATGGCTACACCTTC
j_gene: TRBJ2-5; abundance: .; v_gene: TRBV10-3; d_gene: TRBD2; CDR3aa: CAISWTSGTQETQYF; CDR3nt: TGTGCCATCAGTTGGACTAGCGGGACCCAAGAGACCCAGTACTTC
j_gene: TRBJ1-5; abundance: many; v_gene: TRBV5-6; d_gene: .; CDR3aa: CASSLGREQPQHF; CDR3nt: TGTGCCAGCAGCTTGGGCAGAGAACAGCCCCAGCATTTT
j_gene: TRBJ2-7; abundance: once; v_gene: TRBV20-1; d_gene: .; CDR3aa: CSASRSGIGAYEQYF; CDR3nt: TGCAGTGCTAGTCGGAGTGGCATCGGGGCATACGAGCAGTACTTC
j_gene: TRBJ2-5; abundance: .; v_gene: TRBV15; d_gene: .; CDR3aa: CATSRDRGPYQETQYF; CDR3nt: TGTGCCACCAGCAGAGATCGTGGCCCGTACCAAGAGACCCAGTACTTC
j_gene: TRBJ2-5; abundance: .; v_gene: TRBV10-3; d_gene: .; CDR3aa: CATGPSGSEETQYF; CDR3nt: TGTGCCACCGGACCTTCCGGTTCCGAAGAGACCCAGTACTTC
j_gene: TRBJ1-2; abundance: .; v_gene: TRBV4-1; d_gene: .; CDR3aa: CASSHPTGSADGYTF; CDR3nt: TGCGCCAGCAGCCACCCGACAGGTTCCGCCGATGGCTACACCTTC
j_gene: TRBJ2-7; abundance: many; v_gene: TRBV29-1; d_gene: .; CDR3aa: CSGVSGEWSEQYF; CDR3nt: TGCAGCGGGGTTAGCGGAGAGTGGAGCGAGCAGTACTTC
j_gene: TRBJ2-7; abundance: once; v_gene: TRBV11-1; d_gene: .; CDR3aa: CASRETTRFGEQYF; CDR3nt: TGTGCCAGCAGGGAAACAACTAGATTTGGCGAGCAGTACTTC
j_gene: TRBJ2-7; abundance: many; v_gene: TRBV20-1; d_gene: .; CDR3aa: CSAPTVMNYEQYF; CDR3nt: TGCAGTGCCCCGACAGTGATGAACTACGAGCAGTACTTC
j_gene: TRBJ1-1; abundance: many; v_gene: TRBV10-1; d_gene: .; CDR3aa: CASSSKPNTEAFF; CDR3nt: TGCGCCAGCAGTTCTAAACCGAACACTGAAGCTTTCTTT
j_gene: TRBJ1-1; abundance: few; v_gene: TRBV12-3/TRBV12-4; d_gene: .; CDR3aa: CASSYAVLVTKAFF; CDR3nt: TGTGCCAGCAGTTATGCGGTACTGGTTACAAAAGCTTTCTTT
j_gene: TRBJ2-7; abundance: many; v_gene: TRBV7-8; d_gene: .; CDR3aa: CASSLVSFHEQYF; CDR3nt: TGTGCCAGCAGCTTAGTAAGTTTTCACGAGCAGTACTTC
j_gene: TRBJ1-2; abundance: .; v_gene: TRBV24-1; d_gene: TRBD1; CDR3aa: CATSDSRDRPNFGYTF; CDR3nt: TGTGCCACCAGTGATTCCCGGGACAGACCTAACTTCGGCTACACCTTC
j_gene: TRBJ2-7; abundance: .; v_gene: TRBV3-1; d_gene: .; CDR3aa: CASSQDPSGWEQYF; CDR3nt: TGTGCCAGCAGCCAAGATCCCAGCGGATGGGAGCAGTACTTC
j_gene: TRBJ2-7; abundance: .; v_gene: TRBV20-1; d_gene: TRBD1; CDR3aa: CSASPRDRGPYEQYF; CDR3nt: TGCAGTGCTAGTCCCCGGGACAGGGGACCCTACGAGCAGTACTTC
j_gene: TRBJ2-7; abundance: many; v_gene: TRBV29-1; d_gene: .; CDR3aa: CSVEDPVRSYEQYF; CDR3nt: TGCAGCGTTGAAGATCCTGTCCGGTCCTACGAGCAGTACTTC
j_gene: TRBJ2-5; abundance: .; v_gene: TRBV12-5; d_gene: .; CDR3aa: CASGSHLDHRETQYF; CDR3nt: TGTGCTAGTGGTTCTCATTTGGACCATAGAGAGACCCAGTACTTC
j_gene: TRBJ2-7; abundance: few; v_gene: TRBV20-1; d_gene: .; CDR3aa: CSASPAGNPTYEQYF; CDR3nt: TGCAGTGCTAGCCCGGCAGGGAACCCCACCTACGAGCAGTACTTC
j_gene: TRBJ1-2; abundance: .; v_gene: TRBV20-1; d_gene: .; CDR3aa: CSARQGDGYTF; CDR3nt: TGCAGTGCTAGACAGGGAGATGGCTACACCTTC
j_gene: TRBJ2-5; abundance: .; v_gene: TRBV7-9; d_gene: .; CDR3aa: CASSPDGGVETQYF; CDR3nt: TGTGCCAGCAGCCCGGACGGAGGGGTGGAGACCCAGTACTTC
j_gene: TRBJ1-1; abundance: .; v_gene: TRBV9; d_gene: .; CDR3aa: CASSAPPGTPNTEAFF; CDR3nt: TGTGCCAGCAGCGCTCCACCCGGGACACCAAACACTGAAGCTTTCTTT
j_gene: TRBJ1-5; abundance: .; v_gene: TRBV10-3; d_gene: TRBD1; CDR3aa: CASSYRPDRAGQPQHF; CDR3nt: TGTGCCAGCAGTTACCGACCTGACAGGGCGGGTCAGCCCCAGCATTTT
j_gene: TRBJ1-2; abundance: .; v_gene: TRBV29-1; d_gene: .; CDR3aa: CSVTGWLRGYGYTF; CDR3nt: TGCAGCGTAACAGGGTGGCTCCGCGGCTATGGCTACACCTTC
j_gene: TRBJ1-2; abundance: .; v_gene: TRBV27; d_gene: .; CDR3aa: CASSSEGPRGVYGYTF; CDR3nt: TGTGCCAGCAGTTCCGAGGGACCGCGGGGGGTCTATGGCTACACCTTC
j_gene: TRBJ1-1; abundance: .; v_gene: TRBV6-5; d_gene: .; CDR3aa: CASSYSIAGNTEAFF; CDR3nt: TGTGCCAGCAGTTACTCGATAGCCGGAAACACTGAAGCTTTCTTT
j_gene: TRBJ2-7; abundance: .; v_gene: TRBV5-1; d_gene: .; CDR3aa: CASSQGIGGSYEQYF; CDR3nt: TGCGCCAGCAGCCAAGGGATAGGCGGTTCCTACGAGCAGTACTTC